The 25 T cell receptor beta chains below all came from one sample that was sequenced in a study of PD-L1 blockade in urothelial cancer. Profiled with immunoSEQ multiplex PCR; TCRdb holds only in-frame clones, not every one. The sample yields tens of thousands of clones, roughly 90% seen once. Sequences were derived from PBMCs, sampled around atezolizumab (anti-PD-L1) treatment. The receptors originated from a woman aged 65 to 85 with urothelial cancer.

This clone was seen just once. The chain couples TRBV6-4 to TRBJ2-1; tentative D call: TRBD1 (6 bases). Looked up from germline, CDR1 is MRHNA and CDR2 is SNTAGT. V lost 5 bases and J 8 bases, leaving 19 bases between the germline ends. The CDR3 runs to 15 residues. The CDR3 DNA is TGTGCCAGCAGTAACGACCGTTCTGGGGGCGATGAGCAGTTCTTC. Protein: CASSNDRSGGDEQFF.

The chain carries TRBV7-8 and TRBJ1-5, with TRBD1 as a possible D gene (5 bases). With 3 bases removed from V and 0 bases from J, the gap between germline ends came to 9 bases. From germline, CDR1 is SGHVS and CDR2 FQNEAQ. The CDR3 sequence is 15 residues long. CDR3 sequence: CASSFAGYSNQPQHF. The CDR3 bases are TGTGCCAGCAGCTTCGCAGGGTATAGCAATCAGCCCCAGCATTTT.

In this sample, this clone turned up once. This chain connects TRBV4-2 to TRBJ2-3; 9 nucleotides align to TRBD2. Germline CDR1 reads LGHNA; CDR2 reads YNFKEQ. J was trimmed by 5 bases and V by 0 bases; bases with no gene match: 6. The CDR3 length is 16 residues. This chain's CDR3 is CASSQEDGLAIDTQYF. CDR3 coding DNA: TGTGCCAGCAGCCAAGAGGATGGACTAGCGATAGATACGCAGTATTTT.

The V call is TRBV4-2, the J call TRBJ1-5; 10 nucleotides align to TRBD1. V was clipped by 3 bases and J by 5 bases; unmatched bases: 7. This CDR3 has 16 residues. Per germline, CDR1 LGHNA and CDR2 YNFKEQ. The CDR3 DNA reads as TGTGCCAGCAGCCACGCGGGGACAGGGGTGGATCAGCCCCAGCATTTT. This gives the protein CASSHAGTGVDQPQHF.

The chain combines TRBV6-6 with TRBJ2-3; no clear D gene. The CDR3 runs 14 residues. Trimming cost V 2 bases and J 3 bases, with 9 bases left between them. Germline V gives CDR1 MNHNY, CDR2 SVGAGI (reference sequence). The CDR3 DNA is TGTGCCAGCAGTTACGGGCAGGCGACAGATACGCAGTATTTT. This codes for CASSYGQATDTQYF.

The rearrangement links TRBV27 to TRBJ2-7; TRBD2 aligns across 7 bases. Trimming at V came to 6 bases and at J to 2 bases, leaving 4 bases not matched to a gene. The CDR3 totals 13 residues. Looked up from germline, CDR1 is MNHEY and CDR2 is SMNVEV (reference sequence). The CDR3 region is CASRRSGAYEQYF. The CDR3 DNA reads as TGTGCCAGCAGGAGAAGCGGGGCCTACGAGCAGTACTTC.

The chain has TRBV19 and TRBJ1-1, with D perhaps TRBD1 (6 bases). With 7 bases removed from V and 5 bases from J, the gap between germline ends came to 23 bases. The CDR3 spans 16 residues. CDR1 and CDR2 (germline): LNHDA, SQIVND (reference sequence). CDR3 in amino acids: CASTNVADRRGTEAFF. The CDR3 DNA sequence: TGTGCCAGTACCAATGTAGCAGACAGGCGAGGAACTGAAGCTTTCTTT. Full variable domain (rest looked up from reference TRBV19 and TRBJ1-1): DGGITQSPKYLFRKEGQNVTLSCEQNLNHDAMYWYRQDPGQGLRLIYYSQIVNDFQKGDIAEGYSVSREKKESFPLTVTSAQKNPTAFYLCASTNVADRRGTEAFFGQGTRLTVV.

The chain recombines TRBV6-1 with TRBJ1-5, with D hard to call. The germline V gene encodes CDR1 MNHNS and CDR2 SASEGT. V lost 1 base and J lost 0, with 13 bases in between. There are 17 residues in the CDR3. CDR3 protein: CASSEGAGSYSNQPQHF. CDR3 in DNA: TGTGCCAGCAGTGAAGGGGCGGGTTCCTATAGCAATCAGCCCCAGCATTTT.

The V and J genes are TRBV5-1 and TRBJ2-2; TRBD1 agrees at 9 bases. The V gene end was trimmed by 1 base and the J gene end by 5 bases; junction bases not matched to a gene: 6. The CDR3 runs 16 residues. In germline, CDR1 is SGHRS, CDR2 YFSETQ. The chain's CDR3 is CASSLSRDRATGELFF. The DNA of the CDR3 is TGCGCCAGCAGCTTGAGCCGGGACAGGGCTACCGGGGAGCTGTTTTTT.

The V and J genes are TRBV19 and TRBJ1-2; possible D gene TRBD1, 5 bases. CDR1 and CDR2 (germline): LNHDA, SQIVND (reference sequence). V lost 2 bases and J 8 bases, leaving 9 bases between the germline ends. This CDR3 spans 12 amino acids. CDR3 amino acids: CASSIPGWGYTF. The CDR3 nucleotides read TGTGCCAGTAGTATACCAGGGTGGGGCTACACCTTC.

The V call is TRBV19, the J call TRBJ2-1; a weak D match, TRBD2 (5 bases). The ends were cut back, 1 base at V and 2 bases at J, with 6 bases in the middle. CDR3 length equals 14 residues. CDR1 and CDR2 (germline): LNHDA, SQIVND (reference sequence). The CDR3 DNA reads TGTGCCAGTAGTATAGGAGGGCCCTACAATGAGCAGTTCTTC. Encoded protein: CASSIGGPYNEQFF.

This CDR3 reads CASSFGGGSQPQHF. Here the CDR3 DNA reads TGTGCCAGCAGTTTCGGGGGGGGAAGTCAGCCCCAGCATTTT. This chain uses TRBV28 with TRBJ1-5; possible D gene TRBD1, 5 bases. Germline loops: CDR1 MDHEN, CDR2 SYDVKM. The CDR3 extends over 14 amino acids. The germline V and J ends were trimmed by 3 bases and 6 bases, with 12 bases remaining between them.

V and J are TRBV2 and TRBJ2-1; TRBD2 is a possible D gene (6 bases). The ends were cut back, 2 bases at V and 1 base at J, with 12 bases in the middle. CDR3 size: 16 residues. Germline values: CDR1 SNHLY, CDR2 FYNNEI. CDR3 sequence reads: CASSELRGVSYNEQFF. Written as DNA, the CDR3 is TGTGCCAGCAGTGAATTGCGGGGAGTATCCTACAATGAGCAGTTCTTC.

The chain carries TRBV5-5 and TRBJ2-7, with 12 bases aligning to TRBD2. This CDR3 has 15 residues. CDR1 is SGHKS, CDR2 YYEKEE, per germline (reference sequence). V dropped 2 bases and J dropped 4; count of bases not matched to a gene: 4. The chain's CDR3 is CASSFNLAGGYEQYF. CDR3 DNA sequence: TGTGCCAGCAGCTTTAATCTAGCGGGAGGGTACGAGCAGTACTTC.

This chain joins TRBV7-8 and TRBJ2-1, with D possibly TRBD1 on 6 matching bases. The ends were cut back, 5 bases at V and 4 bases at J, with 18 bases in the middle. The germline V gene encodes CDR1 SGHVS and CDR2 FQNEAQ. The length of the CDR3 is 16 residues. DNA for the CDR3: TGTGCCAGCAGCCCAAACAGGGCTCCCTTGTACAATGAGCAGTTCTTC. Translation gives CASSPNRAPLYNEQFF.

This clone was seen only once. The chain links TRBV5-1 to TRBJ1-1; 8 bases line up with TRBD1. Trimming cost V 4 bases and J 6 bases; bases outside gene matches: 5. The length of the CDR3 is 13 residues. The germline V gene has CDR1 SGHRS and CDR2 YFSETQ. CDR3 residues: CASSTQGEAEAFF. Written as DNA, the CDR3 is TGCGCCAGCAGCACACAGGGGGAGGCTGAAGCTTTCTTT.

The chain uses TRBV4-1 and TRBJ2-7; 9 bases map to TRBD2. Germline CDR1 is MGHRA and CDR2 is YSYEKL. This CDR3 is built from 14 residues. After removal of 2 bases from V and 4 bases from J, the junction contained 3 bases not matched to a gene. DNA for the CDR3: TGCGCCAGCAGCCAACTAGCGGGGCTATACGAGCAGTACTTC. It is translated as CASSQLAGLYEQYF.

V gene TRBV1 combines with J gene TRBJ1-5; TRBD1 is the table's D call and was not checked against the DNA. TRBV1 is listed as a pseudogene. The CDR3 is 18 residues long. CDR3 sequence (DNA): TGCACCAGCAGCCAAGATCTTAGGGACAGTAGTCCGGATCAGCCCCAGCATTTT. This codes for CTSSQDLRDSSPDQPQHF.

This chain uses TRBV19 with TRBJ1-2; 9 bases line up with TRBD1. V was pared by 3 bases and J by 1 base, with 9 bases of the junction left unmatched. This CDR3 is 17 amino acids long. From germline, CDR1 is LNHDA and CDR2 SQIVND (reference sequence). The CDR3 DNA is TGTGCCAGTAGTATGGACTCCGGGACAGGGCTTAACTATGGCTACACCTTC. Translating it yields CASSMDSGTGLNYGYTF. The entire variable domain, with the rest obtained from reference TRBV19 and TRBJ1-2, is as follows: DGGITQSPKYLFRKEGQNVTLSCEQNLNHDAMYWYRQDPGQGLRLIYYSQIVNDFQKGDIAEGYSVSREKKESFPLTVTSAQKNPTAFYLCASSMDSGTGLNYGYTFGSGTRLTVV.

The V gene is TRBV5-1, the J gene TRBJ1-2; D possibly corresponds to TRBD1 (5 bases). Deletions cut 3 bases from V and 13 bases from J, with 13 bases between. This CDR3 is built from 11 residues. Germline CDR1 and CDR2: SGHRS and YFSETQ. The CDR3 DNA reads as TGCGCCAGCAGCTCCCAAGGGGCCTTCACCTTC. Its protein is CASSSQGAFTF. Full variable domain (outside the CDR3, taken from reference TRBV5-1 and TRBJ1-2): KAGVTQTPRYLIKTRGQQVTLSCSPISGHRSVSWYQQTPGQGLQFLFEYFSETQRNKGNFPGRFSGRQFSNSRSEMNVSTLELGDSALYLCASSSQGAFTFGSGTRLTVV.

The rearrangement joins TRBV6-1 to TRBJ1-5, with D unclear. V was trimmed by 2 bases and J by 3 bases, leaving 8 bases between them. The CDR3 spans 14 residues. Germline lookup yields CDR1 MNHNS and CDR2 SASEGT. The CDR3 region is CASSEQAFNQPQHF. CDR3 nucleotides: TGTGCCAGCAGTGAACAGGCCTTCAATCAGCCCCAGCATTTT.

V is TRBV5-1 and J is TRBJ1-1; 7 bases align to TRBD1. Germline V CDR1 and CDR2: SGHRS, YFSETQ. The V segment lost 3 bases and the J segment 5 bases; nucleotides outside the gene matches: 10. The CDR3 is 15 residues long. The CDR3 nucleotides read TGCGCCAGCAGCTCTGAGACAGGGATGGGGACTGAAGCTTTCTTT. Protein sequence: CASSSETGMGTEAFF.

This chain uses TRBV10-3 with TRBJ1-5; TRBD1 matches at 10 bases. Germline V CDR1 and CDR2: ENHRY, SYGVKD. Losses at the gene ends were 3 bases for V and 7 bases for J; bases not matched to a gene: 6. The CDR3 totals 15 residues. CDR3: CAISDSDRGWQPQHF. The CDR3 region has the DNA TGTGCCATCAGTGACTCGGACAGGGGGTGGCAGCCCCAGCATTTT.

The rearrangement joins TRBV28 to TRBJ1-2; 10 nucleotides match TRBD1. The germline V gene has CDR1 MDHEN and CDR2 SYDVKM. V lost 4 bases, J lost 6 bases, and 5 bases stayed unmatched. The CDR3 is 14 residues long. This chain's CDR3 is CASSSSGTGDGYTF. For the CDR3, the DNA is TGTGCCAGCAGTTCGTCCGGGACAGGGGATGGCTACACCTTC.

This chain uses TRBV27 with TRBJ2-1; 8 positions match TRBD1. The CDR3 sequence is 16 residues long. J was trimmed by 6 bases and V by 6 bases; bases with no gene match: 13. Germline V gives CDR1 MNHEY, CDR2 SMNVEV (reference sequence). The CDR3 sequence is CASRPRTGGSVNEQFF. CDR3 in DNA: TGTGCCAGCAGGCCCCGTACAGGGGGATCCGTCAATGAGCAGTTCTTC.